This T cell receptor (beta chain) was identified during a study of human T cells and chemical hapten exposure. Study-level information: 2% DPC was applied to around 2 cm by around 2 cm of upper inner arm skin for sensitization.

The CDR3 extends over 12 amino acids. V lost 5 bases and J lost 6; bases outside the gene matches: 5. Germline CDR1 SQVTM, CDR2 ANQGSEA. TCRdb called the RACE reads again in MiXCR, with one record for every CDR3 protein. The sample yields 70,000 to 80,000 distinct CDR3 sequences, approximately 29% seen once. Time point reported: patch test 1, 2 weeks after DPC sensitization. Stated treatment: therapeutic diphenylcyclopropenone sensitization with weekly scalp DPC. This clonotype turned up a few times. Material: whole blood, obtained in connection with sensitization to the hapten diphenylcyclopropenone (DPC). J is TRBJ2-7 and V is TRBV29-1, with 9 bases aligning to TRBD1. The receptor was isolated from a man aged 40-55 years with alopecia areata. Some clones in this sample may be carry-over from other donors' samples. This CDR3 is CSVRTGVSEQYF. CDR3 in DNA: TGCAGCGTTAGGACAGGGGTATCCGAGCAGTACTTC.